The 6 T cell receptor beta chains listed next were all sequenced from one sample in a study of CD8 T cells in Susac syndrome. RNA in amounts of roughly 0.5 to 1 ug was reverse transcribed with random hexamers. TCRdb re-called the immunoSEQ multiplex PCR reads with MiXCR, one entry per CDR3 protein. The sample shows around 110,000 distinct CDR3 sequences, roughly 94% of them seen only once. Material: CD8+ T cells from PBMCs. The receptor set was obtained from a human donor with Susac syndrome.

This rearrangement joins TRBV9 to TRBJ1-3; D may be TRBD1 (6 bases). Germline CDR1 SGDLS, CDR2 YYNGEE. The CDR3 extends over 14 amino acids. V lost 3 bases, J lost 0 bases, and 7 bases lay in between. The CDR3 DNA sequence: TGTGCCAGCAGCGCACAGGGCTCTGGAAACACCATATATTTT. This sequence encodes CASSAQGSGNTIYF.

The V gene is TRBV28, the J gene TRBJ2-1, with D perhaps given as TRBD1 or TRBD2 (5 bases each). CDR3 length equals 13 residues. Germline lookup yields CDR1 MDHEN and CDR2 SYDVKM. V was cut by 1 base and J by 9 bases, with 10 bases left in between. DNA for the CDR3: TGTGCCAGCAGTTTATCGTCGGGGCCTGAGCAGTTCTTC. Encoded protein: CASSLSSGPEQFF.

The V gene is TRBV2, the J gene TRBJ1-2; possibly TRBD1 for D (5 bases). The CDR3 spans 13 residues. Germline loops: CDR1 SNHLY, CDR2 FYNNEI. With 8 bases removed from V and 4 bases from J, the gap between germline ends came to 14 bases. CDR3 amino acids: CASCEDTTYGYTF. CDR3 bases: TGTGCCAGCTGCGAGGACACCACCTATGGCTACACCTTC.

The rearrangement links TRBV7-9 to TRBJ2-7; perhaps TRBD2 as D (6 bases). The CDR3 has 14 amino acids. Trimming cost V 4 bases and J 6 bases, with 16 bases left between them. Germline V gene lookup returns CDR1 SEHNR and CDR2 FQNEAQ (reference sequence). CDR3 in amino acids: CASSYRDSTPEQYF. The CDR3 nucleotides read TGTGCCAGCAGCTACCGGGACTCCACCCCCGAGCAGTACTTC.

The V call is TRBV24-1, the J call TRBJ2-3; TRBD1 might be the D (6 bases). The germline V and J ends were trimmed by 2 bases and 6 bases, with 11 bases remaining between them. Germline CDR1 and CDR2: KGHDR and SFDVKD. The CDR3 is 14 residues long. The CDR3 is CATSDSQGLDTQYF. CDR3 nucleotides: TGTGCCACCAGTGATTCGCAGGGGTTGGATACGCAGTATTTT.

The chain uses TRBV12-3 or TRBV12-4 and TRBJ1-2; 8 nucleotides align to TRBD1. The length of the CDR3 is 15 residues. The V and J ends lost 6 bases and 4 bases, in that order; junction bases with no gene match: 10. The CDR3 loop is CASSPWDRFFYGYTF. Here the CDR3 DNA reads TGTGCCAGCAGCCCGTGGGACAGGTTTTTCTATGGCTACACCTTC.